This entry concerns a single T cell receptor (beta chain). The antigen remains undetermined. The same CDR3 also results from other DNA sequences found in this sample. This entry belongs to a study of cytomegalovirus exposure and HLA in healthy donors. V was clipped by 3 bases and J by 5 bases, with 7 bases between them. Germline CDR1 reads LNHDA; CDR2 reads SQIVND (reference sequence). This CDR3 is 13 amino acids long. Amplification used 60 Vbeta primers and 13 Jbeta primers. Libraries were prepared by immunoSEQ multiplex PCR; TCRdb keeps only in-frame clonotypes and omits some of them. This sample carries about 220,000 clones, roughly 83% of them seen once, and the ten largest clones take approximately 0.71%. Study-level findings and limits: Later analysis associated a missense DCLRE1C variant with TCR beta V- and J-gene trimming. Indistinguishable V segments such as TRBV6-2 and TRBV6-3 were excluded. HLA alleles were associated with 16,000 or so TCR beta sequences in a later analysis at 0.05 false discovery rate. Prior analysis indicated that the majority of TCR beta V segments exhibited productivity approximately 87% or approximately 30% of the time.

This chain uses TRBV19 with TRBJ2-2; the D gene is possibly TRBD2 (5 bases). Sample: PBMCs. The receptor comes from a boy aged 2 to 10 in good health and CMV-seronegative. The CDR3 DNA reads as TGTGCCAGTAGTATTCGGGGAACCGGGGAGCTGTTTTTT. Translation gives CASSIRGTGELFF.